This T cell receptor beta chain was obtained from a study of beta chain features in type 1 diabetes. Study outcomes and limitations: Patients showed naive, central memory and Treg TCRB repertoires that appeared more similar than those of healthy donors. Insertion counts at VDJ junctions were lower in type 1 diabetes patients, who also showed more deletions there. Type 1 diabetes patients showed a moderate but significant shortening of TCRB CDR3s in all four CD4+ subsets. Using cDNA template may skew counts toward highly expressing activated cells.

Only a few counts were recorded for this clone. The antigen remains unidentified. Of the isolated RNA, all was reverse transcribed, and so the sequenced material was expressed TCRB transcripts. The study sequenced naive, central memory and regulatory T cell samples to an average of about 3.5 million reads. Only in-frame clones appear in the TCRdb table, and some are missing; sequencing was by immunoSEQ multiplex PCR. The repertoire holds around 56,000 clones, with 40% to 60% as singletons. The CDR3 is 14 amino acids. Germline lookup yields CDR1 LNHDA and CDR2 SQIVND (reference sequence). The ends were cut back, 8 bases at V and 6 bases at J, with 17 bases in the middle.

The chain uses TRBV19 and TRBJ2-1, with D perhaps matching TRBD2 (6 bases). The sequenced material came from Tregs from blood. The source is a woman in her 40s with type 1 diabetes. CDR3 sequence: CASLSLRGINEQFF. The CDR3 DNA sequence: TGTGCCAGTCTCTCGCTCCGGGGGATCAATGAGCAGTTCTTC.